This TCR beta chain was sequenced during a study of technical replicates of blood from four donors. This clone was recorded only once. CDR1 and CDR2 from the germline V gene are MNHNS and SASEGT. The CDR3 is made up of 14 amino acids. V lost 7 bases, J lost 3 bases, and 4 bases stayed unmatched. Data came from immunoSEQ multiplex PCR; TCRdb stores just in-frame clones and leaves some out. This table holds roughly 79,000 clones, 96% found once. The chain recombines TRBV6-1 with TRBJ2-1; 9 bases map to TRBD1. This TCR came from a human donor in good health. Material: T cells isolated from PBMCs. This CDR3 reads CASMLGQGYNEQFF. The CDR3 coding sequence is TGTGCCAGCATGTTGGGACAGGGCTACAATGAGCAGTTCTTC.